This T cell receptor beta chain derives from a study of T cell changes during pregnancy in multiple sclerosis. Sequencing used immunoSEQ multiplex PCR; TCRdb keeps in-frame clones, though not all of them. The top ten clones hold around 2.6% of a sample with 78,000 or so clones, roughly 94% of them seen once. The material sequenced was peripheral blood, taken before pregnancy. The receptor comes from a female donor with multiple sclerosis, enrolled in a pregnancy study.

CDR3 residues: CASSPRDRVYEQYF. The CDR3 DNA reads as TGTGCCAGTAGCCCCCGGGACAGGGTATACGAGCAGTACTTC. V and J are TRBV19 and TRBJ2-7; 9 bases align to TRBD1. With 6 bases clipped from V and 4 bases from J, the junction kept 7 bases outside the gene matches. The CDR3 runs 14 residues. In germline, CDR1 is LNHDA, CDR2 SQIVND (reference sequence).